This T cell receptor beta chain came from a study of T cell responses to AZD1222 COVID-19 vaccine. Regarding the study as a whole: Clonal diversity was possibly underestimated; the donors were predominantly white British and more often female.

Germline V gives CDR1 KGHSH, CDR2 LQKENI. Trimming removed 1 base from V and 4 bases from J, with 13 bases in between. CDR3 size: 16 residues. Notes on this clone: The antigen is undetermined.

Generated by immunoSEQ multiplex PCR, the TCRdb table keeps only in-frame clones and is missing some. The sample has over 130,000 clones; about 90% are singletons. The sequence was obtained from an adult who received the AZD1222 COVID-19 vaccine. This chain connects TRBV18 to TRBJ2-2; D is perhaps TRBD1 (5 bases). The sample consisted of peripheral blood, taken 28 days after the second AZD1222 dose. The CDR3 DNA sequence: TGTGCCAGCTCACCACTAAAAGAACAGGTCACCGGGGAGCTGTTTTTT. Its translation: CASSPLKEQVTGELFF.